At least ten counts were recorded for the clone carrying this T cell receptor beta chain. What it recognizes is unknown. This entry comes from a study of breast tumors, draining lymph nodes, adjacent tissues. Axillary draining lymph nodes of breast cancer patients supplied the node samples. TCRdb used MiXCR to reprocess the multiplex PCR reads, holding one entry per CDR3 protein. This sample has roughly 100,000 distinct CDR3 sequences, with more than 25% found just once. Study-level findings and limits: Tumor repertoires ranked between lymph nodes and nontumor tissue in diversity, with V and J gene preferences. That most tumor T cells come from lymph nodes remained unproven.

This TCR was sampled from a female donor with breast cancer. Some clones in this sample may be carry-over from other donors' samples. Sequenced: axillary lymph node tissue.

The CDR3 protein is CASSFIAHEQFF. The CDR3 DNA is TGTGCCAGCAGTTTCATAGCACATGAGCAGTTCTTC. This chain links TRBV5-5 with TRBJ2-1; D ambiguous. From germline, CDR1 is SGHKS and CDR2 YYEKEE (reference sequence). This CDR3 spans 12 amino acids. Trimming removed 5 bases from V and 8 bases from J, with 11 bases in between.